The T cell receptor beta chain described here comes from a study of CD8 T cells in Susac syndrome. Reverse transcription of roughly 0.45 to 1 ug RNA used random hexamers. It was immunoSEQ multiplex PCR that amplified TCR beta CDR3 across 54 Vbeta and 13 Jbeta. MiXCR was run by TCRdb on the immunoSEQ multiplex PCR reads, yielding one entry per CDR3 protein. The table lists approximately 150,000 distinct CDR3 sequences, approximately 95% of them singletons, with approximately 0.094% in the top ten. Germline-derived CDR1 and CDR2 are LGHNA and YNFKEQ. The germline V and J ends were trimmed by 3 bases and 0 bases, with 5 bases remaining between them. The CDR3 runs 13 residues. The multiple sclerosis control cohort comprised treatment-naive individuals presenting with stable or active relapsing-remitting disease. It was negative isolation that provided the CD8+ and CD4+ T cells, whereas TEMRA cells were enriched by FACS.

The TCR sequence derives from a human donor with multiple sclerosis. Sequenced sample: CD4+ T cells from PBMCs. J is TRBJ1-1 and V is TRBV4-2; unclear D gene. The CDR3 region is CASSQEVNTEAFF. The CDR3 DNA reads TGTGCCAGCAGCCAGGAGGTGAACACTGAAGCTTTCTTT.